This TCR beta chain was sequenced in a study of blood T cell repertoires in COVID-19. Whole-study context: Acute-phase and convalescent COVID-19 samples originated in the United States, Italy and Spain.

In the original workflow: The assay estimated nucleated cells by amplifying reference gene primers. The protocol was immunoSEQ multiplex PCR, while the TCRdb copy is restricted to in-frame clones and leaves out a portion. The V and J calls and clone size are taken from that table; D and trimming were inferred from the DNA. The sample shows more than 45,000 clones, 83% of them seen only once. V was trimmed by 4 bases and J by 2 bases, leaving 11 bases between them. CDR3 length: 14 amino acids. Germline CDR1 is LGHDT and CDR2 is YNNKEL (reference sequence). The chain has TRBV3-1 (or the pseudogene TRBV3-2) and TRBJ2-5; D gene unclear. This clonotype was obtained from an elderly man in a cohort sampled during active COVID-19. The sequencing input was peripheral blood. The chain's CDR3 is CASSPGRLQETQYF. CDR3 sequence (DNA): TGTGCCAGCAGCCCTGGCCGCTTGCAAGAGACCCAGTACTTC.